Listed below are T cell receptor beta chains from one sample, sequenced in a study of blood T cell repertoires in COVID-19. The protocol was immunoSEQ multiplex PCR, while the TCRdb copy is restricted to in-frame clones and leaves out a portion. The sample has around 300,000 clones; roughly 87% are singletons. Sequencing used PBMCs or T cells enriched from blood (not recorded which). The source of these receptors is a woman aged 25-40 years who had recovered from COVID-19. The CDR3 runs from the conserved cysteine through the conserved F or W. The D gene is left open where the match is weak. Clone size is shown for a subset of rows, as once, few, many or a class of expanded clone.

CDR3 protein	CDR3 DNA	D gene	V gene	J gene	clone size
CASSWAGGYTF	TGTGCCAGCAGTTGGGCGGGTGGCTACACCTTC	-	TRBV6-5	TRBJ1-2	-
CASSLGRINEQFF	TGTGCCAGCAGCTTGGGGCGGATCAATGAGCAGTTCTTC	-	TRBV11-2	TRBJ2-1	-
CASSTTGMTGNTIYF	TGCGCCAGCAGCACGACAGGGATGACTGGAAACACCATATATTTT	TRBD1	TRBV5-1	TRBJ1-3	-
CASSLQRSYNEQFF	TGTGCCAGCAGCCTACAGAGATCCTACAATGAGCAGTTCTTC	-	TRBV3-1/TRBV3-2	TRBJ2-1	-
CASSLPRTTRDTQYF	TGTGCCAGCAGCTTGCCACGGACAACAAGGGATACGCAGTATTTT	-	TRBV5-6	TRBJ2-3	once
CASSLETVTEAFF	TGTGCCAGCAGCTTAGAGACAGTCACTGAAGCTTTCTTT	-	TRBV7-9	TRBJ1-1	-
CASSEGKGSEQYF	TGTGCCAGCAGTGAAGGGAAGGGGTCCGAGCAGTACTTC	-	TRBV2	TRBJ2-7	-
CASQEGTSSGNTIYF	TGCGCCAGCCAGGAGGGGACCTCCTCTGGAAACACCATATATTTT	-	TRBV5-1	TRBJ1-3	-
CATRARQGTEAFF	TGTGCCACCAGAGCAAGACAGGGTACTGAAGCTTTCTTT	TRBD1	TRBV15	TRBJ1-1	once
CASSLTLAKGETQYF	TGTGCCAGCAGCTTAACTCTAGCCAAGGGAGAGACCCAGTACTTC	-	TRBV7-3	TRBJ2-5	-
CASSLAGTDFYEQYF	TGTGCCAGCAGCTTAGCCGGGACAGATTTCTACGAGCAGTACTTC	TRBD1	TRBV13	TRBJ2-7	-
CASSLTGWNTEAFF	TGCGCCAGCAGCCTGACAGGGTGGAACACTGAAGCTTTCTTT	TRBD1	TRBV5-1	TRBJ1-1	-
CASSLFAGYGYTF	TGTGCCAGCAGTTTATTTGCGGGCTATGGCTACACCTTC	-	TRBV28	TRBJ1-2	-
CASSLPGANYGYTF	TGTGCCAGCAGCTTACCAGGGGCGAACTATGGCTACACCTTC	-	TRBV7-9	TRBJ1-2	-